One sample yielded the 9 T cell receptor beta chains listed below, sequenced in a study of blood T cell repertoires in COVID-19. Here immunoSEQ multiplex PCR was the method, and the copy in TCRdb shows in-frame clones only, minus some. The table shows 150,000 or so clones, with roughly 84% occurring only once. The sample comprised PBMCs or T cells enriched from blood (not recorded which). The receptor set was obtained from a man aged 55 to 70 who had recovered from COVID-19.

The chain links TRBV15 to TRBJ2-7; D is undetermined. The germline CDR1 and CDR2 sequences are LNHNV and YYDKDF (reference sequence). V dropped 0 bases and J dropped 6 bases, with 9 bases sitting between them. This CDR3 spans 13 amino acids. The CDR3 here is CATSRDRGFEQYF. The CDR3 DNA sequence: TGTGCCACCAGCAGAGATCGAGGTTTCGAGCAGTACTTC.

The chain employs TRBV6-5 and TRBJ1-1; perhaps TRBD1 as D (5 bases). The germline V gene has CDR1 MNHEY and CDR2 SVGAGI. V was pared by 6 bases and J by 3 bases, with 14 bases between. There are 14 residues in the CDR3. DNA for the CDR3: TGTGCCAGCAGGCCTCAGGGAACATACACTGAAGCTTTCTTT. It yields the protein CASRPQGTYTEAFF.

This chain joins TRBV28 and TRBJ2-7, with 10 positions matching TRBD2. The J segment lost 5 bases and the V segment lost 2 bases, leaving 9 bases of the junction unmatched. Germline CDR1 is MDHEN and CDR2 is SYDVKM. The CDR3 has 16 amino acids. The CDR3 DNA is TGTGCCAGCAGTTTAGTTCTAGCGGGAGCGTCCCACGAGCAGTACTTC. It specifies CASSLVLAGASHEQYF. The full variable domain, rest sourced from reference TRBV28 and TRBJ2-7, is DVKVTQSSRYLVKRTGEKVFLECVQDMDHENMFWYRQDPGLGLRLIYFSYDVKMKEKGDIPEGYSVSREKKERFSLILESASTNQTSMYLCASSLVLAGASHEQYFGPGTRLTVT.

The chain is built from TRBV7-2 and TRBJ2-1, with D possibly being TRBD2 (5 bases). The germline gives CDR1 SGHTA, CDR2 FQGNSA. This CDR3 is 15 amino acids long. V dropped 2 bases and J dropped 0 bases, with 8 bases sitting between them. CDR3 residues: CASSLSGSSYNEQFF. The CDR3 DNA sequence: TGTGCCAGCAGCTTAAGCGGTAGCTCCTACAATGAGCAGTTCTTC.

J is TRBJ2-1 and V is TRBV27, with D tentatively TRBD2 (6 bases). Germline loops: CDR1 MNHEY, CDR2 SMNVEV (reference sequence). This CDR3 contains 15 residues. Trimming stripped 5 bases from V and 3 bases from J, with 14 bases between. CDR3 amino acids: CASSPWRGSYNEQFF. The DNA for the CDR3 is TGTGCCAGCAGTCCCTGGAGGGGCAGCTACAATGAGCAGTTCTTC.

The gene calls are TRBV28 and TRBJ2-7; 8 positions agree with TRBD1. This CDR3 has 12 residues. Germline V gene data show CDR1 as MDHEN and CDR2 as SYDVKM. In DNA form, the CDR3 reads TGTGCTACGACAGGGGATGCCTACGAGCAGTACTTC. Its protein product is CATTGDAYEQYF.

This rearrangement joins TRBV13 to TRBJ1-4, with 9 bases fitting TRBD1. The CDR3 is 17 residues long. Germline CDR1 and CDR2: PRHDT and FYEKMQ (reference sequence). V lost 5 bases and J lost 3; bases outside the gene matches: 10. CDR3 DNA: TGTGCCAGCAGCACCTGGGACAGGGAGCCGGCTAATGAAAAACTGTTTTTT. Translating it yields CASSTWDREPANEKLFF. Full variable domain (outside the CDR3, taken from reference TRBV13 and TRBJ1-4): AAGVIQSPRHLIKEKRETATLKCYPIPRHDTVYWYQQGPGQDPQFLISFYEKMQSDKGSIPDRFSAQQFSDYHSELNMSSLELGDSALYFCASSTWDREPANEKLFFGSGTQLSVL.

DNA for the CDR3: TGTGCCAGCAGCTTGTCAGGGGCGCGGGATCAGCCCCAGCATTTT. This gives the protein CASSLSGARDQPQHF. The chain has TRBV7-6 and TRBJ1-5; tentatively, D is TRBD1 (6 bases). The CDR3 is 15 amino acids. Trimming pared 3 bases from V and 5 bases from J, leaving 14 bases between. CDR1 and CDR2 from the germline V gene are SGHVS and FNYEAQ. Complete variable domain (other parts from reference TRBV7-6 and TRBJ1-5): GAGVSQSPRYKVTKRGQDVALRCDPISGHVSLYWYRQALGQGPEFLTYFNYEAQQDKSGLPNDRFSAERPEGSISTLTIQRTEQRDSAMYRCASSLSGARDQPQHFGDGTRLSIL.

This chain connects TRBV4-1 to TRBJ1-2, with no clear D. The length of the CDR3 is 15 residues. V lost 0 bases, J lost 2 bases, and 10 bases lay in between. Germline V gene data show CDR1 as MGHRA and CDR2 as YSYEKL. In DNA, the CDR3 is TGCGCCAGCAGCCAAGATAGGACTGAAAACTATGGCTACACCTTC. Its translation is CASSQDRTENYGYTF.